This TCR beta chain appears in the sequencing data of a study of blood T cell repertoires in COVID-19. Participants reported their clinical history, and cohort assignment relied on those reports. The recovered donors of Cohort 3 showed two negative PCRs, clearance, or symptom resolution. The V gene end was trimmed by 2 bases and the J gene end by 7 bases; junction bases not matched to a gene: 6. The germline V gene encodes CDR1 MNHEY and CDR2 SMNVEV (reference sequence). The CDR3 loop spans 15 amino acids. In the study's own analysis: The assay estimated nucleated cells by amplifying reference gene primers. Profiling relied on immunoSEQ multiplex PCR, and the TCRdb table lists in-frame clones only, not all of them. The V and J calls and clone size come from that table; D and trimming were worked out from the DNA. The sample records about 480,000 clones, 85% to 90% being singletons.

The clonotype comes from a woman in her forties who had recovered from COVID-19. Sequencing was done on a sample of PBMCs or T cells enriched from blood (not recorded which). This chain links TRBV27 with TRBJ2-7; TRBD2 agrees at 12 bases. The CDR3 sequence: CASSLVGLAGQEQYF. The CDR3 bases are TGTGCCAGCAGTTTAGTCGGACTAGCGGGACAAGAGCAGTACTTC.